These 19 T cell receptor beta chains originate from one sample sequenced in a study of shared clonotypes between healthy human individuals. Sequencing used immunoSEQ multiplex PCR; TCRdb keeps in-frame clones, though not all of them. The sample has about 680,000 clones; about 91% are singletons. It was CD45RO-negative cells, positively selected for CCR7, that made up naive CD8 cells, with terminally differentiated effector memory CD45RA+ cells excluded. Sequencing was done on a sample of naive CD8+ T cells sorted from blood. The source of these receptors is a man aged 30 to 45 in good health.

The gene calls are TRBV10-3 and TRBJ2-5; 8 nucleotides align to TRBD2. The germline gives CDR1 ENHRY, CDR2 SYGVKD. The CDR3 runs 16 residues. The trim removed 6 bases at V and 4 bases at J, leaving 13 bases unmatched. CDR3 nucleotides: TGTGCCATCAGATCCGGGACTAGTTTTTTTCGAGAGACCCAGTACTTC. Protein product: CAIRSGTSFFRETQYF.

The chain joins TRBV7-6 to TRBJ2-7; TRBD1 agrees at 7 bases. The CDR3 covers 15 residues. Germline loops: CDR1 SGHVS, CDR2 FNYEAQ. Losses at the gene ends were 1 base for V and 1 base for J; bases not matched to a gene: 4. The CDR3 reads CASSLEATGSYEQYF. The CDR3 DNA reads TGTGCCAGCAGCTTAGAGGCGACAGGGTCCTACGAGCAGTACTTC.

The rearrangement uses TRBV7-9 and TRBJ1-1; D gene ambiguous. Germline loops: CDR1 SEHNR, CDR2 FQNEAQ (reference sequence). Trimming took off 4 bases at V and 6 bases at J, with 18 bases between the two ends. There are 15 residues in the CDR3. The CDR3 loop reads CASSSLLGSGPEAFF. CDR3 coding DNA: TGTGCCAGCAGCTCACTTCTGGGGTCTGGCCCTGAAGCTTTCTTT. The whole variable domain, remainder taken from reference TRBV7-9 and TRBJ1-1, is DTGVSQNPRHKITKRGQNVTFRCDPISEHNRLYWYRQTLGQGPEFLTYFQNEAQLEKSRLLSDRFSAERPKGSFSTLEIQRTEQGDSAMYLCASSSLLGSGPEAFFGQGTRLTVV.

V gene TRBV9 combines with J gene TRBJ1-4; D unclear. Germline CDR1 and CDR2: SGDLS and YYNGEE. CDR3 length: 12 amino acids. V was trimmed by 0 bases and J by 11 bases, leaving 8 bases between them. The CDR3 DNA reads as TGTGCCAGCAGCGTAGGCCGAGGGAAACTGTTTTTT. Encoded protein: CASSVGRGKLFF.

The genes are TRBV27 and TRBJ2-1, with D hard to call. Germline V lookup: CDR1 MNHEY, CDR2 SMNVEV (reference sequence). CDR3 length: 15 amino acids. V dropped 8 bases and J dropped 0 bases, with 14 bases sitting between them. DNA for the CDR3: TGTGCCAGCCGCAGTGGCGCTAGCTCCTACAATGAGCAGTTCTTC. Residues: CASRSGASSYNEQFF.

The chain couples TRBV9 to TRBJ2-1, with D uncertain. The CDR3 has 12 amino acids. Trimming stripped 4 bases from V and 6 bases from J, with 8 bases between. Per the germline V gene, CDR1 is SGDLS and CDR2 is YYNGEE. This CDR3 reads CASSPRPNEQFF. The CDR3 region has the DNA TGTGCCAGCAGCCCCCGGCCCAATGAGCAGTTCTTC.

The chain is built from TRBV7-2 and TRBJ2-3; 7 bases align to TRBD1. Germline CDR1 SGHTA, CDR2 FQGNSA. The CDR3 consists of 15 residues. V trimming: 5 bases; J trimming: 5 bases; junction bases outside the gene matches: 10. CDR3 residues: CASSPDRVWLDTQYF. For the CDR3, the DNA is TGTGCCAGCAGCCCAGACAGGGTTTGGTTAGATACGCAGTATTTT.

The genes are TRBV9 and TRBJ2-3; tentative D call: TRBD2 (6 bases). Germline CDR1 and CDR2: SGDLS and YYNGEE. The ends were cut back, 0 bases at V and 6 bases at J, with 20 bases in the middle. This CDR3 contains 17 residues. This chain's CDR3 is CASSVGPAARGRDTQYF. As DNA, the CDR3 is TGTGCCAGCAGCGTAGGGCCTGCGGCTCGAGGGAGGGATACGCAGTATTTT.

About this clone: The sample holds other DNA sequences that translate to the same CDR3. V gene TRBV2 combines with J gene TRBJ2-1; D call uncertain. From germline, CDR1 is SNHLY and CDR2 FYNNEI. The CDR3 extends over 10 amino acids. V was trimmed by 7 bases and J by 4 bases, leaving 2 bases between them. Here the CDR3 reads CASIYNEQFF. The CDR3 region has the DNA TGTGCCAGCATTTACAATGAGCAGTTCTTC.

A word on this clone: The same CDR3 arises from other DNA sequences in this sample as well. CDR3 residues: CASSPQGNYGYTF. CDR3 DNA sequence: TGTGCCAGCAGCCCACAGGGTAACTATGGCTACACCTTC. The chain carries TRBV7-9 and TRBJ1-2; maybe TRBD1 (6 bases). With 5 bases removed from V and 1 base from J, the gap between germline ends came to 8 bases. The CDR3 is made up of 13 amino acids. Germline values: CDR1 SEHNR, CDR2 FQNEAQ (reference sequence).

The CDR3 loop reads CASSSKRRANGGEQYF. CDR3 DNA sequence: TGTGCCAGCAGCTCCAAACGGCGGGCCAACGGGGGCGAGCAGTACTTC. The V call is TRBV7-2, the J call TRBJ2-7, with TRBD2 as a possible D gene (6 bases). Germline-derived CDR1 and CDR2 are SGHTA and FQGNSA. V was pared by 4 bases and J by 6 bases, with 22 bases between. This CDR3 is 16 amino acids long.

This clone has just a few counts. The chain recombines TRBV6-5 with TRBJ1-5; D is uncertain. The CDR3 consists of 13 residues. V shed 5 bases and J shed 5 bases, with 10 bases lying between them. The V gene's germline CDR1 is MNHEY and CDR2 SVGAGI. CDR3 in amino acids: CASSRTWDQPQHF. The DNA for the CDR3 is TGTGCCAGCAGTCGGACTTGGGATCAGCCCCAGCATTTT.

The chain carries TRBV4-1 and TRBJ2-1; tentatively, D is TRBD1 (6 bases). Germline-derived CDR1 and CDR2 are MGHRA and YSYEKL. The CDR3 is 17 residues long. The germline V and J ends were trimmed by 2 bases and 0 bases, with 14 bases remaining between them. The CDR3 region is CASSQWAGESSYNEQFF. The CDR3 nucleotides are TGCGCCAGCAGCCAATGGGCAGGGGAAAGCTCCTACAATGAGCAGTTCTTC.

The chain's CDR3 is CASSPTGANTEAFF. CDR3 sequence (DNA): TGTGCCAGCAGTCCGACAGGGGCGAACACTGAAGCTTTCTTT. The V and J genes are TRBV6-5 and TRBJ1-1; 8 nucleotides agree with TRBD1. V gave up 5 bases and J gave up 1 base; unmatched junction bases: 3. Germline V CDR1 and CDR2: MNHEY, SVGAGI. CDR3 length equals 14 residues.

This chain connects TRBV2 to TRBJ2-3; 9 positions match TRBD2. The CDR3 contains 17 residues. Germline V lookup: CDR1 SNHLY, CDR2 FYNNEI. V lost 4 bases, J lost 6 bases, and 14 bases stayed unmatched. This CDR3 reads CASSGGVLAGASDTQYF. The CDR3 nucleotides read TGTGCCAGCAGTGGAGGGGTGTTAGCGGGAGCTTCGGATACGCAGTATTTT.

The CDR3 sequence: CASSWGSTGELFF. For the CDR3, the DNA is TGTGCCAGTAGTTGGGGGAGCACCGGGGAGCTGTTTTTT. The V call is TRBV19, the J call TRBJ2-2; D is perhaps TRBD1 or TRBD2 (5 bases each). The CDR3 spans 13 residues. V shed 5 bases and J shed 4 bases, with 8 bases lying between them. Germline CDR1 reads LNHDA; CDR2 reads SQIVND (reference sequence).

The J gene is TRBJ2-1, the V gene TRBV4-1; the D is unclear. V was trimmed by 0 bases and J by 9 bases, leaving 9 bases between them. The CDR3 spans 13 residues. Germline CDR1 is MGHRA and CDR2 is YSYEKL. The CDR3 DNA reads TGCGCCAGCAGCCAAGAGGGCGTGCGTGAGCAGTTCTTC. It codes for CASSQEGVREQFF.

The table lists this clone with a few counts. J is TRBJ1-2 and V is TRBV27, with D possibly being TRBD1 (6 bases). V shed 6 bases and J shed 2 bases, with 10 bases lying between them. The V gene's germline CDR1 is MNHEY and CDR2 SMNVEV (reference sequence). The CDR3 is 13 residues long. CDR3 amino acids: CASSGQFNYGYTF. Here the CDR3 DNA reads TGTGCCAGCAGCGGACAGTTCAACTATGGCTACACCTTC.

The chain uses TRBV27 and TRBJ1-5; 9 bases agree with TRBD1. CDR3 size: 18 residues. CDR1 MNHEY and CDR2 SMNVEV come from the germline V gene (reference sequence). Trimming took 5 bases from V and 7 from J; bases not matched to a gene: 18. Here the CDR3 reads CASSHRDRVLVGGQPQHF. In DNA, the CDR3 is TGTGCCAGCAGTCACCGGGACAGGGTTTTAGTGGGAGGGCAGCCCCAGCATTTT.